Below, 8 T cell receptor beta chains from the same sample are listed, as sequenced in a study of identical twins. TCRdb re-called the 5' RACE reads with MiXCR, one entry per CDR3 protein. The table records fewer than 650,000 distinct CDR3 sequences, 7% to 7.5% of them present only once. These data are also associated with another study on yellow fever vaccine responses in identical twins.

The sequencing input was PBMCs. These receptor sequences come from a woman aged 18 to 35 in good health.

As for this clonotype: A read error is possible here, since a much larger clone lies one base away. CDR3 sequence (DNA): TGCGGCGGTGGACAGGCGAACACTGAAGCTTTCTTT. Translating gives CGGGQANTEAFF. The gene calls are TRBV29-1 and TRBJ1-1; 7 bases match TRBD1. CDR3 length: 12 residues. The V gene's germline CDR1 is SQVTM and CDR2 ANQGSEA.

This chain joins TRBV20-1 and TRBJ1-2; TRBD1 is a possible D gene (5 bases). Germline V lookup: CDR1 DFQATT, CDR2 SNEGSKA (reference sequence). This CDR3 has 11 residues. V was cut by 6 bases and J by 8 bases, with 13 bases left in between. The CDR3 region has the DNA TGCAGTGCAAGGGGACGGATCGGCTACACCTTC. Translation gives CSARGRIGYTF.

This chain joins TRBV3-1 and TRBJ2-5, with a weak D call TRBD2 (5 bases). This CDR3 is built from 14 residues. Germline V lookup: CDR1 LGHDT, CDR2 YNNKEL (reference sequence). Between the trimmed V and J ends, which lost 4 bases and 1 base, there was a span of 10 bases. The CDR3 loop is CASSLTTTQETQYF. CDR3 DNA sequence: TGTGCCAGCAGCCTAACGACTACCCAAGAGACCCAGTACTTC.

The V gene is TRBV10-3, the J gene TRBJ2-1; TRBD1 aligns across 7 bases. Germline V gene lookup returns CDR1 ENHRY and CDR2 SYGVKD. V was pared by 10 bases and J by 4 bases, with 16 bases of the junction left unmatched. This CDR3 contains 16 residues. The DNA for the CDR3 is TGTGCCACCATCTCAAGAGGGGGACAGAGATACAATGAGCAGTTCTTC. This translates into CATISRGGQRYNEQFF.

This clonotype occurred a few times. The V call is TRBV20-1, the J call TRBJ2-7; 11 bases map to TRBD2. The germline gives CDR1 DFQATT, CDR2 SNEGSKA (reference sequence). V was pared by 0 bases and J by 0 bases, with 4 bases of the junction left unmatched. The CDR3 contains 16 residues. CDR3 bases: TGCAGTGCTAGAGATGGGACTAGCGGTTTCTCCTACGAGCAGTACTTC. This sequence encodes CSARDGTSGFSYEQYF.

The V and J genes are TRBV6-2 or TRBV6-3 and TRBJ2-4, with 16 bases that match TRBD2. Germline V gene data show CDR1 as MNHEY and CDR2 as SVGEGT. V shed 4 bases, J shed 8 bases, and the junction held 5 bases outside the gene matches. The CDR3 consists of 16 residues. The CDR3 protein is CASSSGLAGGLYIQYF. The CDR3 coding sequence is TGTGCCAGCAGTTCGGGACTAGCGGGGGGGTTATACATTCAGTACTTC.

This chain connects TRBV12-3 or TRBV12-4 to TRBJ2-3, with a tentative D call TRBD2 (7 bases). CDR3 length equals 16 residues. V was trimmed by 1 base and J by 4 bases, leaving 15 bases between them. The CDR3 loop is CASSLVAGAIPDTQYF. CDR3 in DNA: TGTGCCAGCAGTTTAGTTGCGGGGGCTATTCCAGATACGCAGTATTTT.

This clonotype was seen more than once but under ten times. The chain has TRBV20-1 and TRBJ2-2; 8 positions match TRBD2. Per the germline V gene, CDR1 is DFQATT and CDR2 is SNEGSKA (reference sequence). V dropped 5 bases and J dropped 2; count of bases not matched to a gene: 4. CDR3 length: 14 amino acids. Here the CDR3 reads CSALSGENTGELFF. DNA for the CDR3: TGCAGTGCTCTTAGCGGGGAAAACACCGGGGAGCTGTTTTTT.